Listed here are 23 T cell receptor beta chains from one sample, sequenced in a study of cytomegalovirus exposure and HLA in healthy donors. 60 Vbeta and 13 Jbeta primers were used in PCR. Clones were read by immunoSEQ multiplex PCR, and TCRdb kept only the in-frame ones, dropping some. Here the sample spans about 180,000 clones, less than 90% being singletons. The sequenced sample consisted of PBMCs. These receptors were obtained from a girl aged 5-17 years in good health and CMV-seropositive.

The V call is TRBV2, the J call TRBJ2-7; tentative D call: TRBD1 (6 bases). Trimming took off 4 bases at V and 1 base at J, with 11 bases between the two ends. CDR1 SNHLY and CDR2 FYNNEI come from the germline V gene. The CDR3 contains 14 residues. The CDR3 region is CASSVRTASYEQYF. CDR3 DNA sequence: TGTGCCAGCAGTGTACGGACAGCATCCTACGAGCAGTACTTC.

As concerns this clone: At the DNA level, this CDR3 is encoded by other sequences in the same sample as well. The chain is built from TRBV27 and TRBJ2-7, with 7 bases fitting TRBD2. The germline gives CDR1 MNHEY, CDR2 SMNVEV (reference sequence). J gave up 3 bases and V 3 bases, and 2 bases lay outside the gene matches. This CDR3 spans 13 amino acids. CDR3 in DNA: TGTGCCAGCAGTTTGTCTAGCGGCTACGAGCAGTACTTC. It specifies CASSLSSGYEQYF.

V is TRBV30 and J is TRBJ2-2; the D gene is possibly TRBD1 (5 bases). Germline CDR1 GTSNPN, CDR2 SVGIG (reference sequence). With 2 bases removed from V and 7 bases from J, the gap between germline ends came to 8 bases. The CDR3 spans 12 residues. The CDR3 DNA follows: TGTGCCTGGAGTTACGACAGCGGGGAGCTGTTTTTT. Encoded protein: CAWSYDSGELFF.

The J gene is TRBJ1-5, the V gene TRBV11-3, with a weak D call TRBD1 (5 bases). Looked up from germline, CDR1 is SGHNT and CDR2 is YENEEA. The CDR3 loop spans 16 amino acids. V lost 1 base to trimming and J lost 2 bases, with 12 bases between them. For the CDR3, the DNA is TGTGCCAGCAGCTTAGGGGGCAGGGCGGGCAATCAGCCCCAGCATTTT. It codes for CASSLGGRAGNQPQHF.

The chain links TRBV27 to TRBJ1-1; 8 bases fit TRBD1. The ends lost 2 bases at V and 1 base at J; junction bases unmatched: 0. Germline loops: CDR1 MNHEY, CDR2 SMNVEV (reference sequence). The CDR3 spans 14 residues. The CDR3 DNA reads as TGTGCCAGCAGTTTAGGACAGGGGAACACTGAAGCTTTCTTT. This encodes CASSLGQGNTEAFF.

The chain employs TRBV5-4 and TRBJ2-5; 7 bases fit TRBD1. The germline CDR1 and CDR2 sequences are SGHNT and YYREEE (reference sequence). The CDR3 sequence is 14 residues long. J was trimmed by 3 bases and V by 6 bases; bases with no gene match: 8. Here the CDR3 reads CASMKQGKEETQYF. For the CDR3, the DNA is TGTGCCAGCATGAAACAGGGGAAGGAAGAGACCCAGTACTTC. The full variable domain, completed using reference TRBV5-4 and TRBJ2-5, is ETGVTQSPTHLIKTRGQQVTLRCSSQSGHNTVSWYQQALGQGPQFIFQYYREEENGRGNFPPRFSGLQFPNYSSELNVNALELDDSALYLCASMKQGKEETQYFGPGTRLLVL.

This clone was seen just once. J is TRBJ2-3 and V is TRBV5-1; 12 bases align to TRBD2. The CDR3 runs 17 residues. The germline CDR1 and CDR2 sequences are SGHRS and YFSETQ. The V segment lost 0 bases and the J segment 6 bases; nucleotides outside the gene matches: 8. Here the CDR3 reads CASSLGALAGGPDTQYF. The CDR3 DNA is TGCGCCAGCAGCTTGGGGGCACTAGCGGGAGGCCCGGATACGCAGTATTTT.

The J gene is TRBJ2-5, the V gene TRBV29-1; 10 nucleotides line up with TRBD2. Germline V gives CDR1 SQVTM, CDR2 ANQGSEA. V shed 3 bases, J shed 5 bases, and the junction held 6 bases outside the gene matches. This CDR3 comprises 14 residues. This CDR3 is CSVDPSGREETQYF. In DNA, the CDR3 is TGCAGCGTTGACCCTAGCGGGAGAGAGGAGACCCAGTACTTC.

This chain uses TRBV15 with TRBJ2-7, with 8 bases identical to TRBD1. Germline V gene data show CDR1 as LNHNV and CDR2 as YYDKDF (reference sequence). The CDR3 contains 14 residues. J was trimmed by 3 bases and V by 3 bases; bases with no gene match: 4. The CDR3 sequence: CATSRRQGNYEQYF. CDR3 nucleotides: TGTGCCACCAGCAGGCGACAGGGGAACTACGAGCAGTACTTC.

The table lists this clone with a few counts. The chain joins TRBV7-8 to TRBJ2-7; 9 bases agree with TRBD2. Trimming cost V 4 bases and J 2 bases; bases outside gene matches: 15. CDR1 is SGHVS, CDR2 FQNEAQ, per germline. The CDR3 length is 18 residues. CDR3 nucleotides: TGTGCCAGCAGCTCCATTCGCCTTACTAGCGGGCTAACCTACGAGCAGTACTTC. Translation gives CASSSIRLTSGLTYEQYF.

V and J are TRBV11-3 and TRBJ2-7, with 14 positions matching TRBD2. Losses at the gene ends were 1 base for V and 5 bases for J; bases not matched to a gene: 4. The germline V gene encodes CDR1 SGHNT and CDR2 YENEEA. The CDR3 sequence is 16 residues long. The CDR3 DNA sequence: TGTGCCAGCAGCTTAGGACTAGCGGGAGGGCCCGACGAGCAGTACTTC. Its translation: CASSLGLAGGPDEQYF. The complete variable domain, with remaining parts taken from reference TRBV11-3 and TRBJ2-7, reads EAGVVQSPRYKIIEKKQPVAFWCNPISGHNTLYWYLQNLGQGPELLIRYENEEAVDDSQLPKDRFSAERLKGVDSTLKIQPAELGDSAVYLCASSLGLAGGPDEQYFGPGTRLTVT.

The table lists this clone with a few counts. Here the CDR3 DNA reads TGTGCCAGTAGACCCCGCGGGTTTAGCACAGATACGCAGTATTTT. It translates to CASRPRGFSTDTQYF. This sequence joins TRBV19 and TRBJ2-3; TRBD2 is a possible D gene (5 bases). The CDR3 contains 15 residues. The V and J ends lost 6 bases and 0 bases respectively, with 13 bases between them. CDR1 and CDR2 from the germline V gene are LNHDA and SQIVND (reference sequence).

The V call is TRBV29-1, the J call TRBJ1-1; D not resolved. This CDR3 spans 13 amino acids. Trimming shortened V by 4 bases and J by 3 bases, and 12 bases separated the two germline ends. CDR1 is SQVTM and CDR2 is ANQGSEA in the germline V gene. The DNA of the CDR3 is TGCAGCGTTGTCTCTGCTTCGGACACTGAAGCTTTCTTT. Encoded protein: CSVVSASDTEAFF.

The chain recombines TRBV6-4 with TRBJ1-1; a possible D gene is TRBD1 (6 bases). V was shortened by 8 bases and J by 13 bases, with 17 bases between the two germline ends. Germline lookup yields CDR1 MRHNA and CDR2 SNTAGT. This CDR3 contains 11 residues. The CDR3 loop is CASERTDRVFF. For the CDR3, the DNA is TGTGCCAGCGAGCGGACAGATAGGGTTTTCTTT.

The V call is TRBV4-1, the J call TRBJ1-3, with TRBD1 matching over 7 bases. Germline lookup yields CDR1 MGHRA and CDR2 YSYEKL. The CDR3 length is 13 residues. Trimming removed 4 bases from V and 4 bases from J; junction bases left unmatched: 1. The CDR3 bases are TGCGCCAGCAGCCTGGGACAGGGAAACACCATATATTTT. It encodes CASSLGQGNTIYF.

This clone was counted a few times. This sequence joins TRBV21-1 and TRBJ2-7; the table's D call TRBD2 went unverified against the DNA. TRBV21-1 is described as a pseudogene. There are 14 residues in the CDR3. The CDR3 sequence is CASSRNSGSYEQYF. CDR3 DNA: TGTGCCAGCAGCAGGAATAGCGGGAGTTACGAGCAGTACTTC.

The genes are TRBV30 and TRBJ1-1; D possibly corresponds to TRBD1 (5 bases). Germline V CDR1 and CDR2: GTSNPN, SVGIG (reference sequence). V lost 4 bases to trimming and J lost 1 base, with 13 bases between them. CDR3 size: 14 residues. The CDR3 sequence: CAWTGGSGNTEAFF. The CDR3 DNA follows: TGTGCCTGGACCGGGGGTTCGGGGAACACTGAAGCTTTCTTT. The whole variable domain, remainder taken from reference TRBV30 and TRBJ1-1, is SQTIHQWPATLVQPVGSPLSLECTVEGTSNPNLYWYRQAAGRGLQLLFYSVGIGQISSEVPQNLSASRPQDRQFILSSKKLLLSDSGFYLCAWTGGSGNTEAFFGQGTRLTVV.

This chain uses TRBV5-4 with TRBJ2-7; maybe TRBD2 (5 bases). Germline lookup yields CDR1 SGHNT and CDR2 YYREEE (reference sequence). The CDR3 runs to 16 residues. Trimming removed 0 bases from V and 3 bases from J, with 16 bases in between. As DNA, the CDR3 is TGTGCCAGCAGCTTGGCCGCAGGACTGCCGGTCTACGAGCAGTACTTC. It is translated as CASSLAAGLPVYEQYF.

This clone occurred a few times. The genes are TRBV6-5 and TRBJ2-1; D might be TRBD1 (7 bases). Germline V CDR1 and CDR2: MNHEY, SVGAGI. V was clipped by 10 bases and J by 7 bases, with 17 bases between them. This CDR3 is built from 13 residues. This chain's CDR3 is CATGRGEANEQFF. The DNA for the CDR3 is TGTGCCACCGGCAGGGGGGAGGCGAATGAGCAGTTCTTC.

The rearrangement links TRBV4-2 to TRBJ2-1, with a weak D call TRBD2 (6 bases). The germline CDR1 and CDR2 sequences are LGHNA and YNFKEQ. Trimming took 0 bases from V and 9 from J, leaving 15 bases between them. The CDR3 has 15 residues. CDR3 amino acids: CASSQEASALGEQFF. The CDR3 coding sequence is TGTGCCAGCAGCCAAGAGGCTAGCGCCTTGGGTGAGCAGTTCTTC.

The CDR3 here is CASSHDRASQPQHF. For the CDR3, the DNA is TGTGCCAGTAGCCACGACAGGGCGAGTCAGCCCCAGCATTTT. This chain joins TRBV19 and TRBJ1-5; TRBD1 matches at 7 bases. After removal of 6 bases from V and 6 bases from J, the junction contained 8 bases not matched to a gene. Germline assignment: CDR1 LNHDA and CDR2 SQIVND (reference sequence). This CDR3 region has 14 residues.

This clone was recorded only once. The chain combines TRBV27 with TRBJ2-7; TRBD2 matches 14 bases. The CDR3 length is 17 residues. V gave up 5 bases and J gave up 4 bases; unmatched junction bases: 10. The V gene's germline CDR1 is MNHEY and CDR2 SMNVEV (reference sequence). CDR3 in amino acids: CASSPAGTSGSLYEQYF. Written as DNA, the CDR3 is TGTGCCAGCAGTCCGGCCGGGACTAGCGGGAGTTTATACGAGCAGTACTTC.

This clone was seen a handful of times. This chain links TRBV2 with TRBJ1-1, with no clear D. The CDR3 consists of 12 residues. Trimming took off 5 bases at V and 8 bases at J, with 12 bases between the two ends. Germline CDR1 and CDR2: SNHLY and FYNNEI. This CDR3 reads CASSSHGEEAFF. The DNA for the CDR3 is TGTGCCAGCAGTTCTCACGGGGAGGAAGCTTTCTTT.